These T cell receptor beta chains were read from a single sample in a study of technical replicates of blood from a few donors. Generated by immunoSEQ multiplex PCR, the TCRdb table keeps only in-frame clones and is missing some. Here the sample spans tens of thousands of clones, 88% being singletons. Material: PBMCs. These receptors all come from a human donor in good health. Some clones in this sample may be carry-over from other donors' samples. The CDR3 runs from the conserved cysteine through the conserved F or W. Fields, in order: CDR3 DNA, CDR3 protein, J gene, clone size, V gene, D gene, CDR3 length. A D gene is named only where the DNA matches it firmly. Some rows have no size entry. The others give once, few or many, or a class for an expanded clone.

TGCAGCGTTGAAGATCAGTGGACAACAACCACAGATACGCAGTATTTT | CSVEDQWTTTTDTQYF | TRBJ2-3 | NA | TRBV29-1 | NA | 16
TGTGCCACACAGGAGTCCTACGAGCAGTACTTC | CATQESYEQYF | TRBJ2-7 | NA | TRBV6-1 | NA | 11
TGTGCCTGGAGTTATACGGGACAGGGAATTAAAGGGGCCAACGTCCTGACTTTC | CAWSYTGQGIKGANVLTF | TRBJ2-6 | NA | TRBV30 | TRBD1 | 18
TGTGCCAGCAGCCCTAGGACTAGCGGGAGGGGTGGAGAGACCCAGTACTTC | CASSPRTSGRGGETQYF | TRBJ2-5 | NA | TRBV7-3 | TRBD2 | 17
TGTGCCAGCAGCCGAGGGACAGGGGACGAGCAGTACTTC | CASSRGTGDEQYF | TRBJ2-7 | NA | TRBV11-3 | TRBD1 | 13
TGTGCCACAAGAACCCTAGAAGTGCAGTACTTC | CATRTLEVQYF | TRBJ2-7 | NA | TRBV19 | NA | 11
TGTGCCAGCAGCTTAGGTTTTCGAGCGGGAGGTAATGAGCAGTTCTTC | CASSLGFRAGGNEQFF | TRBJ2-1 | NA | TRBV7-2 | TRBD2 | 16
TGTGCCAGCAGCCGACTCTCCTCCTACGAGCAGTACTTC | CASSRLSSYEQYF | TRBJ2-7 | once | TRBV5-6 | NA | 13
TGTGCCAGTAACTCCCTCACCCCAGGGGCTAACTATGGCTACACCTTC | CASNSLTPGANYGYTF | TRBJ1-2 | NA | TRBV19 | NA | 16
TGTGCCAGCAGCTTAGGCCTTAACAGGGGGCGCTCGGACGAGCAGTACTTC | CASSLGLNRGRSDEQYF | TRBJ2-7 | NA | TRBV7-9 | TRBD1 | 17
TGCGCCAGCAGTTCAGGGGGTTCTAGCTCCTACGAGCAGTACTTC | CASSSGGSSSYEQYF | TRBJ2-7 | NA | TRBV5-1 | TRBD1 | 15
TGTGCCAGCAGCTTATCCGTTGGACAGGGAGAATCAACTAATGAAAAACTGTTTTTT | CASSLSVGQGESTNEKLFF | TRBJ1-4 | NA | TRBV7-8 | TRBD1 | 19
TGTGCCAGCAGCCCGAACCCTAGCGACCCAGATACGCAGTATTTT | CASSPNPSDPDTQYF | TRBJ2-3 | few | TRBV6-4 | NA | 15
TGTGCCAGCAGCCAAGATCTCGGCAGGGGTGAGTACGAGCAGTACTTC | CASSQDLGRGEYEQYF | TRBJ2-7 | NA | TRBV4-2 | NA | 16
TGTGCCAGCACCTGGCGGCAGGGGGCCTACGAGCAGTACTTC | CASTWRQGAYEQYF | TRBJ2-7 | NA | TRBV5-6 | TRBD1 | 14
TGTGCCAGCAGTGTGTCTAGCGGGAGCCATGAGCAGTTCTTC | CASSVSSGSHEQFF | TRBJ2-1 | NA | TRBV2 | TRBD2 | 14
TGTGCCAGCAGTGAACCGGGATCTAATGAAAAACTGTTTTTT | CASSEPGSNEKLFF | TRBJ1-4 | NA | TRBV25-1 | NA | 14
TGTGCCAGCTCACCGAAGACGGGGACTGAAGCTTTCTTT | CASSPKTGTEAFF | TRBJ1-1 | NA | TRBV18 | NA | 13
TGTGCCAGCAGCTACGCCTTAACGGAGGGTACGCAGTATTTT | CASSYALTEGTQYF | TRBJ2-3 | NA | TRBV7-9 | NA | 14
TGTGCCAGCAGTGACCAGCAGGCCCAGCCCCAGCATTTT | CASSDQQAQPQHF | TRBJ1-5 | NA | TRBV2 | NA | 13
TGTGCCAGCAGCTTAGTTGGGCCCTACAATTCACCCCTCCACTTT | CASSLVGPYNSPLHF | TRBJ1-6 | NA | TRBV7-2 | NA | 15
TGTGCCAGCAGCTTATTCGGGGGAAATCAGCCCCAGCATTTT | CASSLFGGNQPQHF | TRBJ1-5 | NA | TRBV7-2 | NA | 14
TGCGCCAGCAAAGGCCCAGCGGGGGGGAAGAGCACAGATACGCAGTATTTT | CASKGPAGGKSTDTQYF | TRBJ2-3 | NA | TRBV5-1 | TRBD2 | 17
TGTGCCACCAGCAGAGATTTCGGGTTTCAGCCCCAGCATTTT | CATSRDFGFQPQHF | TRBJ1-5 | NA | TRBV15 | NA | 14
TGTGCCAGCAGTTCACTACTAGCGGGGGGAAGGCACGAGCAGTACTTC | CASSSLLAGGRHEQYF | TRBJ2-7 | NA | TRBV6-5 | TRBD2 | 16
TGTGCCAGCACCCGAGGGCGGATATCCTACAATGAGCAGTTCTTC | CASTRGRISYNEQFF | TRBJ2-1 | NA | TRBV5-6 | NA | 15
TGTGCCAGCAGTGATCAGACAGGGGGCAACTATGGCTACACCTTC | CASSDQTGGNYGYTF | TRBJ1-2 | NA | TRBV6-1 | TRBD1 | 15
TGTGCTAGTGGTGTGGAGAGGGCGGTTCACACAGATACGCAGTATTTT | CASGVERAVHTDTQYF | TRBJ2-3 | NA | TRBV12-5 | NA | 16